A selection of T cell receptor beta chains follows, all from one sample in a study of neurological immune-mediated disorders. Via MiXCR, TCRdb re-called the 5' RACE reads, giving one row per CDR3 protein. The sample lists approximately 40,000 distinct CDR3 sequences; about a tenth were seen once. Sequencing was carried out using PBMCs. These receptors were collected from a woman in her 30s with HTLV-1-associated myelopathy (HAM/TSP). Both conserved end residues are part of each CDR3. A D gene is named only where the DNA matches it firmly. For some rows the clone size is stated as once, few or many, or as a class when expanded; others skip it.

20,TRBJ2-3,NA,TRBD2,TRBV27,TGTGCCAGCAGTTTAGGGTTTGGTATTTCGGGGGGGGAGGGTATGAATACGCAGTATTTT,CASSLGFGISGGEGMNTQYF
13,TRBJ1-1,many,NA,TRBV20-1,TGCAGTGCTAGAGTATACGACGGAATTGAAGCTTTCTTT,CSARVYDGIEAFF
19,TRBJ2-3,many,TRBD2,TRBV5-1,TGCGCCAGCAGCTACAAACGGACTAGCGGGGATACTAGCACAGATACGCAGTATTTT,CASSYKRTSGDTSTDTQYF
16,TRBJ1-3,many,NA,TRBV19,TGTGCCAGTAGGCGAGGGACAAACTCTGATGGAAACACCATATATTTT,CASRRGTNSDGNTIYF
18,TRBJ1-6,many,TRBD1,TRBV7-2,TGTGCCAGCAGCTTAGTAGGGACAGGGTTTTCCTATAATTCACCCCTCCACTTT,CASSLVGTGFSYNSPLHF
13,TRBJ1-1,many,TRBD1,TRBV3-1,TGTGCCAGCGAAGCCGGACAGGGGCAGAAGCTCTCCTTT,CASEAGQGQKLSF
16,TRBJ2-1,many,TRBD2,TRBV10-3,TGTGCCATCAGTGAGGGACTAACCCAGACGCGGGAGGAGCAGTTCTTC,CAISEGLTQTREEQFF
8,TRBJ1-2,many,NA,TRBV29-1,TGCAGCCCGCCGGGCTACACCTTC,CSPPGYTF
16,TRBJ2-7,many,NA,TRBV5-1,TGCGCCAGCAGCGACTCCCGGACAACAACCTCCTACGAGCAGTACTTC,CASSDSRTTTSYEQYF
13,TRBJ1-4,many,TRBD1,TRBV20-1,TGCAGTGCGCGGACCAGGGGGAGCGAAAAACTGTTTTTT,CSARTRGSEKLFF
18,TRBJ2-1,NA,TRBD2,TRBV7-2,TGTGGCAGCAGCTTAGCGATGGGACTAGCGGGGGATTACAATGAGCAGTTCTTC,CGSSLAMGLAGDYNEQFF
13,TRBJ2-7,many,NA,TRBV20-1,TGCAGTGCCCAAACCACGGCAGACTACGAGCAGTACTTC,CSAQTTADYEQYF
12,TRBJ2-3,many,NA,TRBV20-1,TGCAGTGCTAGAGGTCCCACAGATACGCAGTATTTT,CSARGPTDTQYF
15,TRBJ2-3,once,NA,TRBV20-1,TGCAGTGTTAAGCAGGGCTGGGGGAACACAGATACGCAGTATTTT,CSVKQGWGNTDTQYF
14,TRBJ2-1,many,TRBD2,TRBV20-1,TGCAGTGCTAGACTAGCGGGGGGGGGGGATGAGCAGTTCTTC,CSARLAGGGDEQFF
11,TRBJ1-4,many,NA,TRBV20-1,TGCAGTGCTAGTGTGGGTGAAAAACTGTTTTTT,CSASVGEKLFF
17,TRBJ2-3,many,TRBD2,TRBV12-3/TRBV12-4,TGTGCCAGCAGTTTATTTCCTAGCGGGGGTGCCACAGATACGCAGTATTTT,CASSLFPSGGATDTQYF
15,TRBJ2-3,many,TRBD2,TRBV20-1,TGCAGTGCTAAGCGGGGGGTGAGTCAGGCAGATACGCAGTATTTT,CSAKRGVSQADTQYF
14,TRBJ1-1,NA,TRBD1,TRBV20-1,TGCAGTGACAGGGGGGACAGTAGGAACACTGAAGATTTCTTT,CSDRGDSRNTEDFF
18,TRBJ2-3,many,TRBD2,TRBV5-1,TGCGCCAGCAGCCCAGACCCCTTAGCGGGGGTGAGCACAGATACGCAGTATTTT,CASSPDPLAGVSTDTQYF
15,TRBJ1-3,many,NA,TRBV20-1,TGCAGTGCTAGAGATTCCAGCCGCTCTGGAAACACCATATATTTT,CSARDSSRSGNTIYF
15,TRBJ2-7,many,TRBD2,TRBV20-1,TGCAGTGCTTTTGCTAGCGGGGTTAGCTCCTACGAGCAGTACTTC,CSAFASGVSSYEQYF
14,TRBJ1-1,once,NA,TRBV7-3,TGTGCCAGCAGCCCTGGGCCTGGAGGGACTGAAGCTTTCTTT,CASSPGPGGTEAFF